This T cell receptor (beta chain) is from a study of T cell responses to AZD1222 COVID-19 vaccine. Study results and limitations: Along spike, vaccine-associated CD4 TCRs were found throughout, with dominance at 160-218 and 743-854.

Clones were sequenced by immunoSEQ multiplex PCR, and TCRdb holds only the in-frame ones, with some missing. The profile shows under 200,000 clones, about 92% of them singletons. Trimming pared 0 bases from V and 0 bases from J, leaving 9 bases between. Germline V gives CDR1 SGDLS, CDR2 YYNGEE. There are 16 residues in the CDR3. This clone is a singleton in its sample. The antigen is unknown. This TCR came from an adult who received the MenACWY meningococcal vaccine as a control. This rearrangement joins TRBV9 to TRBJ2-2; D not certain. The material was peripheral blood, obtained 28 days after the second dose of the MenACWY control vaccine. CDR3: CASSVGRLANTGELFF. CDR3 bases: TGTGCCAGCAGCGTAGGAAGGTTAGCGAACACCGGGGAGCTGTTTTTT.